Reported below is one TCR beta chain. This sample was taken from a study of cytomegalovirus exposure and HLA in healthy donors. V shed 4 bases, J shed 6 bases, and the junction held 19 bases outside the gene matches. Looked up from germline, CDR1 is SGHDN and CDR2 is FVKESK. The CDR3 spans 19 residues. Primers for the PCR totalled 60 Vbeta and 13 Jbeta. Only in-frame clones appear in the TCRdb table, and some are missing; sequencing was by immunoSEQ multiplex PCR. The table has over 200,000 clones, 78% seen once. The origin of this receptor is a male donor in good health and CMV-seronegative. The sample consisted of PBMCs. The chain combines TRBV14 with TRBJ2-7; 12 bases match TRBD2. CDR3 DNA sequence: TGTGCCAGCAGCCGATTTAGGCCTAGCGGGAGGGCCGATGTTAGCGAGCAGTACTTC. Protein: CASSRFRPSGRADVSEQYF.